This TCR beta chain emerged from a study of T cell responses to AZD1222 COVID-19 vaccine. Concerning this clone itself: Its target is unknown.

Method: immunoSEQ multiplex PCR; TCRdb's copy keeps in-frame clones and lacks some. The repertoire holds around 120,000 clones, over 75% seen once, with approximately 1.3% in the top ten. Whole-study results and caveats: Distributed over spike, vaccine-associated CD4 TCRs predominated at 160-218 and 743-854.

V lost 5 bases to trimming and J lost 1 base, with 8 bases between them. CDR1 and CDR2 (germline): LNHNV, YYDKDF (reference sequence). The CDR3 loop spans 13 amino acids. V and J are TRBV15 and TRBJ1-2, with a tentative D call TRBD1 (6 bases). The receptor's source is an adult in good health. The material was peripheral blood, obtained on day 0 of AZD1222 vaccination. Here the CDR3 reads CATSGGINYGYTF. The CDR3 region has the DNA TGTGCCACCAGCGGGGGCATTAACTATGGCTACACCTTC.